Listed here is a single T cell receptor beta chain. This sample is drawn from a study of OX40 agonist ivuxolimab in advanced cancers. Study as a whole: Dose-escalation patients' cancers were hepatocellular carcinoma, melanoma, renal cell or head and neck cancer. Checkpoint inhibitors had been given previously to approximately 41% of patients.

Method: immunoSEQ multiplex PCR; TCRdb's copy keeps in-frame clones and lacks some. The profile shows 81,000 or so clones, around 93% of them singletons. The specimen comprised CD4+ or CD8+ T cells sorted from blood, sampled in a trial of the OX40 agonist ivuxolimab. This clonotype was sampled from an adult with an advanced solid tumor such as melanoma, head and neck, liver or kidney cancer.

The CDR3: CASSRRLAGTELFF. Written as DNA, the CDR3 is TGCGCCAGCAGCCGCCGACTAGCGGGGACGGAGCTGTTTTTT. This chain joins TRBV4-3 and TRBJ2-2; 11 nucleotides match TRBD2. Germline CDR1 reads LGHNA; CDR2 reads YSLEER. The CDR3 has 14 residues. Losses at the gene ends were 4 bases for V and 10 bases for J; bases not matched to a gene: 5.